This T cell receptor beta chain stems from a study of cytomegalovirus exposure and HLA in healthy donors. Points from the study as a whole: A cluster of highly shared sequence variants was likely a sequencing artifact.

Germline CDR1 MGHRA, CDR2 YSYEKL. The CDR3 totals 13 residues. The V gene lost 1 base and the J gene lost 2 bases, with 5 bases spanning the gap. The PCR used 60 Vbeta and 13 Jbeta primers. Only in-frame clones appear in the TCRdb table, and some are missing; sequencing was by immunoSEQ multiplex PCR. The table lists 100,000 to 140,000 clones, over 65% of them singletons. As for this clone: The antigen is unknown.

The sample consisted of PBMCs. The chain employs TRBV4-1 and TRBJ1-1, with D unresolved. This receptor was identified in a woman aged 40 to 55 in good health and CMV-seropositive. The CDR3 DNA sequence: TGCGCCAGCAGCCAAGTCGTAAACACTGAAGCTTTCTTT. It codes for CASSQVVNTEAFF.